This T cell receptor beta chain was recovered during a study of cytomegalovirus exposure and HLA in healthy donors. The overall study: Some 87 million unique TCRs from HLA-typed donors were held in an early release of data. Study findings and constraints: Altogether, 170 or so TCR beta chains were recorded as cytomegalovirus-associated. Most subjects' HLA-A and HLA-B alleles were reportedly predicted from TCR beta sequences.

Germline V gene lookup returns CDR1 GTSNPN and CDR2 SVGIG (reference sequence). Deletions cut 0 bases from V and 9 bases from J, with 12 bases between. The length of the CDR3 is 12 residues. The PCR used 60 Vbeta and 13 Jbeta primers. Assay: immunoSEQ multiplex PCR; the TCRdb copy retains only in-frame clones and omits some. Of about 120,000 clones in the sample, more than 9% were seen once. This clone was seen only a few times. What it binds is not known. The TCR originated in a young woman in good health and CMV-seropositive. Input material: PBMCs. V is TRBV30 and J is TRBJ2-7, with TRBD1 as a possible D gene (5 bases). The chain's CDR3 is CAWSVMGPRQYF. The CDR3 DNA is TGTGCCTGGAGTGTAATGGGGCCGAGGCAGTACTTC.